These T cell receptor beta chains were read from a single sample in a study of neoadjuvant nivolumab and ipilimumab in lung cancer. Here immunoSEQ multiplex PCR was the method, and the copy in TCRdb shows in-frame clones only, minus some. The profile covers 40,000 to 55,000 clones, with roughly 90% appearing a single time and 3% to 4% taken by the ten largest. Specimen: blood, collected before neoadjuvant nivolumab, alone or with ipilimumab. The receptors derive from an adult with non-small cell lung cancer. Some clones in this sample may be carry-over from other donors' samples. CDR3s include the opening cysteine and the closing phenylalanine or tryptophan. A D gene is named only where the DNA matches it firmly. Only some rows state a clone size, as once, few, many or a class for expanded clones.

j_gene: TRBJ2-5
v_gene: TRBV6-1
d_gene: TRBD2
abundance: .
CDR3aa: CASSALAQTSGRALETQYF
CDR3nt: TGTGCCAGCAGTGCCCTCGCCCAGACTAGCGGGAGGGCCTTAGAGACCCAGTACTTC

j_gene: TRBJ2-1
v_gene: TRBV5-6
d_gene: TRBD2
abundance: .
CDR3aa: CASSLYSGRTYNEQFF
CDR3nt: TGTGCCAGCAGCTTGTACAGCGGGAGGACCTACAATGAGCAGTTCTTC

j_gene: TRBJ2-1
v_gene: TRBV11-2
d_gene: .
abundance: .
CDR3aa: CASSLISGEQFF
CDR3nt: TGTGCCAGCAGCCTAATATCGGGTGAGCAGTTCTTC

j_gene: TRBJ2-2
v_gene: TRBV6-1
d_gene: .
abundance: few
CDR3aa: CASSNQGTTGELFF
CDR3nt: TGTGCCAGCAGTAACCAGGGGACCACCGGGGAGCTGTTTTTT

j_gene: TRBJ2-7
v_gene: TRBV7-2
d_gene: TRBD2
abundance: few
CDR3aa: CASSYPEAGGPYEQYF
CDR3nt: TGTGCCAGCAGCTACCCCGAAGCGGGAGGGCCCTACGAGCAGTACTTC

j_gene: TRBJ2-6
v_gene: TRBV7-2
d_gene: .
abundance: .
CDR3aa: CASSLLRGSGANVLTF
CDR3nt: TGTGCCAGCAGCCTACTAAGGGGGTCTGGGGCCAACGTCCTGACTTTC

j_gene: TRBJ2-3
v_gene: TRBV14
d_gene: TRBD2
abundance: .
CDR3aa: CASSPSGSTDTQYF
CDR3nt: TGTGCCAGCAGCCCTAGCGGGTCCACAGATACGCAGTATTTT

j_gene: TRBJ1-1
v_gene: TRBV18
d_gene: .
abundance: .
CDR3aa: CASSPDRMNTEAFF
CDR3nt: TGTGCCAGCTCACCGGACAGAATGAACACTGAAGCTTTCTTT

j_gene: TRBJ1-1
v_gene: TRBV18
d_gene: .
abundance: .
CDR3aa: CASSPQRANTEAFF
CDR3nt: TGTGCCAGCTCACCACAGCGAGCGAACACTGAAGCTTTCTTT

j_gene: TRBJ2-3
v_gene: TRBV5-1
d_gene: .
abundance: .
CDR3aa: CASSLDKPSTDTQYF
CDR3nt: TGCGCCAGCAGCTTGGACAAACCTAGCACAGATACGCAGTATTTT

j_gene: TRBJ1-1
v_gene: TRBV5-1
d_gene: .
abundance: .
CDR3aa: CASSLGGNTEAFF
CDR3nt: TGCGCCAGCAGCCTGGGAGGGAACACTGAAGCTTTCTTT

j_gene: TRBJ1-1
v_gene: TRBV30
d_gene: .
abundance: .
CDR3aa: CAWSVSRGNTEAFF
CDR3nt: TGTGCCTGGAGTGTATCCAGGGGGAACACTGAAGCTTTCTTT

j_gene: TRBJ1-4
v_gene: TRBV7-2
d_gene: .
abundance: .
CDR3aa: CASSLGGEGKLFF
CDR3nt: TGTGCCAGCAGCTTAGGAGGGGAGGGGAAACTGTTTTTT

j_gene: TRBJ2-5
v_gene: TRBV2
d_gene: .
abundance: .
CDR3aa: CASSGGGGAKTQYF
CDR3nt: TGTGCCAGCAGTGGGGGTGGCGGAGCGAAGACCCAGTACTTC

j_gene: TRBJ2-3
v_gene: TRBV7-9
d_gene: TRBD1
abundance: .
CDR3aa: CATQGAWTDTQYF
CDR3nt: TGTGCCACACAGGGGGCGTGGACAGATACGCAGTATTTT

j_gene: TRBJ1-1
v_gene: TRBV30
d_gene: .
abundance: .
CDR3aa: CAWSVFGGSYTEAFF
CDR3nt: TGTGCCTGGAGTGTATTCGGAGGATCTTACACTGAAGCTTTCTTT

j_gene: TRBJ2-3
v_gene: TRBV4-1
d_gene: .
abundance: .
CDR3aa: CASSQRGRDSTDTQYF
CDR3nt: TGCGCCAGCAGCCAACGAGGGCGGGACAGCACAGATACGCAGTATTTT

j_gene: TRBJ2-7
v_gene: TRBV11-2
d_gene: TRBD1
abundance: .
CDR3aa: CASRRPGQRYEQYF
CDR3nt: TGTGCCAGCAGACGACCGGGACAGAGATACGAGCAGTACTTC

j_gene: TRBJ2-2
v_gene: TRBV2
d_gene: TRBD2
abundance: .
CDR3aa: CASSRLAVNTGELFF
CDR3nt: TGTGCCAGCAGTAGACTAGCAGTGAACACCGGGGAGCTGTTTTTT

j_gene: TRBJ1-1
v_gene: TRBV7-9
d_gene: .
abundance: .
CDR3aa: CASSLYDGAEAFF
CDR3nt: TGTGCCAGCAGCTTATATGATGGAGCCGAAGCTTTCTTT

j_gene: TRBJ1-2
v_gene: TRBV5-1
d_gene: .
abundance: .
CDR3aa: CASSLVAGKADGYTF
CDR3nt: TGCGCCAGCAGCTTGGTGGCAGGAAAAGCGGATGGCTACACCTTC

j_gene: TRBJ2-1
v_gene: TRBV25-1
d_gene: TRBD2
abundance: .
CDR3aa: CASSEIAGAPHNEQFF
CDR3nt: TGTGCCAGCAGTGAGATAGCGGGAGCCCCGCACAATGAGCAGTTCTTC

j_gene: TRBJ2-3
v_gene: TRBV4-1
d_gene: .
abundance: once
CDR3aa: CASSQELAPTDTQYF
CDR3nt: TGCGCCAGCAGCCAAGAACTGGCACCCACAGATACGCAGTATTTT

j_gene: TRBJ2-7
v_gene: TRBV15
d_gene: TRBD1
abundance: .
CDR3aa: CATNRGQGFEQYF
CDR3nt: TGTGCCACCAACCGCGGACAGGGTTTTGAGCAGTACTTC

j_gene: TRBJ2-6
v_gene: TRBV7-9
d_gene: .
abundance: .
CDR3aa: CASSPLYGSGANVLTF
CDR3nt: TGTGCCAGCAGCCCCCTTTATGGCTCTGGGGCCAACGTCCTGACTTTC

j_gene: TRBJ1-2
v_gene: TRBV30
d_gene: .
abundance: .
CDR3aa: CAWGPSNYGYTF
CDR3nt: TGTGCCTGGGGCCCTTCTAACTATGGCTACACCTTC

j_gene: TRBJ2-7
v_gene: TRBV7-8
d_gene: .
abundance: .
CDR3aa: CASSPNGAYEQYF
CDR3nt: TGTGCCAGCAGCCCAAACGGTGCCTACGAGCAGTACTTC

j_gene: TRBJ2-4
v_gene: TRBV18
d_gene: .
abundance: .
CDR3aa: CASSPPRTATLAKNIQYF
CDR3nt: TGTGCCAGCTCACCACCGAGGACAGCCACTCTAGCCAAAAACATTCAGTACTTC